This is a list of T cell receptor beta chains from one sample in a study of shared clonotypes between healthy human individuals. Clones were read by immunoSEQ multiplex PCR, and TCRdb kept only the in-frame ones, dropping some. The sample includes under 1,100,000 clones, roughly 75% of them seen just once. The sequenced material came from memory CD4+ T cells sorted from blood. All receptors come from a man aged 18 to 35 in good health. Each CDR3 is given with its conserved first and last residue. The D gene is left open where the match is weak. Size is stated for part of the rows, as once, few or many counts, or as a class when the clone is expanded.

V gene,D gene,J gene,clone size,CDR3 DNA,CDR3 protein
TRBV29-1,TRBD1,TRBJ1-1,few,TGCAGCGCTGGACAGGGCGGCACTGAAGCTTTCTTT,CSAGQGGTEAFF
TRBV18,.,TRBJ1-5,.,TGTGCCAGCTCACCGGATCGCAATCAGCCCCAGCATTTT,CASSPDRNQPQHF
TRBV5-1,.,TRBJ2-6,few,TGCGCCAGCAGCTTGGCCGTCACAGGGACTGGGGCCAACGTCCTGACTTTC,CASSLAVTGTGANVLTF
TRBV7-9,TRBD1,TRBJ1-6,.,TGTGCCAGCAGCGCCCAACCCGGGACAGGGACCGGGTCACCCCTCCACTTT,CASSAQPGTGTGSPLHF
TRBV28,.,TRBJ1-2,once,TGTGCCAGCAGTTTCGACCCAACCTCCACCTATGGCTACATCTTC,CASSFDPTSTYGYIF
TRBV2,.,TRBJ1-1,once,TGTGCCAGCTTAGTGGGGCGAGGGGGTATTGGTGGAGCTTTCTTT,CASLVGRGGIGGAFF
TRBV19,.,TRBJ1-1,.,TGTGCCAGTAGTATGCGGCGTGTCACTGAAGCTTTCTTT,CASSMRRVTEAFF
TRBV6-1,.,TRBJ1-1,.,TGTGCCAGCAGTGAAAGGTATCCGGGCTCTGAAGCTTTCTTT,CASSERYPGSEAFF
TRBV10-3,TRBD1,TRBJ2-1,.,TGTGCCATCACTCGTGACAAGGCAGGGGGCAATGAGCAGTTCTTC,CAITRDKAGGNEQFF
TRBV15,.,TRBJ1-2,.,TGTGCCACCAGCAGAGAACCGGGGGGGAAGAGCAACTATGGCTACACCTTC,CATSREPGGKSNYGYTF
TRBV28,.,TRBJ1-4,.,TGTGCCAGCAGCCCCGCCGGGACCGATAATGAAAAACTGTTTTTT,CASSPAGTDNEKLFF
TRBV18,.,TRBJ1-2,.,TGTGCCAGCGCCCGAGGGGACGGAACCAACTATGGCTACACCTTC,CASARGDGTNYGYTF
TRBV6-1,.,TRBJ2-1,.,TGTGCCAGCAGTGAGTGGGGGAGGAGGAATGAGCAGTTCTTC,CASSEWGRRNEQFF
TRBV7-6,TRBD2,TRBJ2-3,.,TGTGCCAGCAGCGCGGGGGTTAGTTTAGGGGATACGCAGTATTTT,CASSAGVSLGDTQYF
TRBV28,.,TRBJ1-4,.,TGTGCCAGCAGTCTGAAGGGACCTTCTAATGAAAAACTGTTTTTT,CASSLKGPSNEKLFF
TRBV5-8,TRBD1,TRBJ2-7,.,TGTGCCAGCAGCTTGGAGGGACAGGGAGGCGAGCAGTACTTC,CASSLEGQGGEQYF
TRBV19,.,TRBJ1-5,.,TGTGCCAGTAGTATCCCCCTTGTAACTAATCAGCCCCAGCATTTT,CASSIPLVTNQPQHF
TRBV6-4,.,TRBJ1-5,.,TGTGCCAGCAGTGGTGAGGTAGGACAGCCCCAGCATTTT,CASSGEVGQPQHF
TRBV28,.,TRBJ2-7,.,TGTGCCAGCAGTCCCTCCGGCTTAGGTCAGTACTTC,CASSPSGLGQYF
TRBV5-1,TRBD1,TRBJ1-6,.,TGCGCCAGCAGCTCAAAAACAGGGGGATATTCACCCCTCCACTTT,CASSSKTGGYSPLHF